These 21 T cell receptor beta chains were all obtained from the same sample, sequenced in a study of post-analysis software for immune sequencing data. Findings of the study overall: In patients, TRBV5-6, TRBV5-1 and TRBV20-1 belonged to roughly 5 TRBV segments found more frequently than in controls.

Included in the TCR beta cDNA libraries were unique molecular identifiers. Each CDR3 protein gets one entry after TCRdb re-called the PCR reads with MiXCR. The sample has hundreds of thousands of distinct CDR3 sequences, roughly 30% seen once. The antigens these receptors bind are not known. Specimen: blood. These receptor sequences come from a girl aged 5 to 17 with multiple sclerosis.

The chain has TRBV10-3 and TRBJ2-5, with 8 nucleotides matching TRBD1. Per the germline V gene, CDR1 is ENHRY and CDR2 is SYGVKD. V was clipped by 3 bases and J by 5 bases; unmatched bases: 8. The CDR3 loop spans 15 amino acids. CDR3 bases: TGTGCCATCAGTGAAGAGACAGGGGCGGGGGAGACCCAGTACTTC. This gives the protein CAISEETGAGETQYF.

This clonotype turned up a few times. This chain links TRBV27 with TRBJ2-7; maybe TRBD1 (6 bases). The V end was cut by 5 bases, the J end by 2 bases, with 13 bases between. Looked up from germline, CDR1 is MNHEY and CDR2 is SMNVEV (reference sequence). The CDR3 is made up of 14 amino acids. CDR3 sequence: CASSLRDTTYEQYF. CDR3 nucleotides: TGTGCCAGCAGTCTCCGGGACACCACCTACGAGCAGTACTTC.

This clonotype occurred a few times. The chain is built from TRBV7-9 and TRBJ1-2; D remains ambiguous. Germline V lookup: CDR1 SEHNR, CDR2 FQNEAQ (reference sequence). The CDR3 sequence is 12 residues long. V was cut by 1 base and J by 8 bases, with 8 bases left in between. CDR3 sequence (DNA): TGTGCCAGCAGCTTAGTGGAGGAGGGCTACACCTTC. Translated, it gives CASSLVEEGYTF.

The chain links TRBV6-5 to TRBJ1-5; TRBD1 is a possible D gene (5 bases). V dropped 5 bases and J dropped 5 bases, with 16 bases sitting between them. The CDR3 contains 15 residues. From germline, CDR1 is MNHEY and CDR2 SVGAGI. CDR3 residues: CASSSSRDPDQPQHF. DNA of the CDR3: TGTGCCAGCAGTAGTTCCCGGGACCCCGATCAGCCCCAGCATTTT.

The rearrangement links TRBV9 to TRBJ1-2, with TRBD1 matching over 8 bases. V lost 2 bases, J lost 3 bases, and 6 bases stayed unmatched. Germline CDR1 reads SGDLS; CDR2 reads YYNGEE. This CDR3 comprises 15 residues. CDR3 sequence reads: CASSVDRDRHYGYTF. The CDR3 DNA follows: TGTGCCAGCAGCGTCGACCGGGACAGGCACTATGGCTACACCTTC.

This clonotype was observed many times. As DNA, the CDR3 is TGTGCCAGCAGCTTAGATGGGACTCGTACCTACGAGCAGTACTTC. Its translation is CASSLDGTRTYEQYF. J is TRBJ2-7 and V is TRBV7-2, with D possibly TRBD2 on 6 matching bases. Per the germline V gene, CDR1 is SGHTA and CDR2 is FQGNSA. The CDR3 runs 15 residues. Trimming removed 1 base from V and 2 bases from J, with 12 bases in between.

This clonotype was recorded a few times. This chain joins TRBV4-1 and TRBJ1-5, with D possibly being TRBD1 (6 bases). Germline-derived CDR1 and CDR2 are MGHRA and YSYEKL. This CDR3 comprises 15 residues. Trimming took 1 base from V and 7 from J, leaving 14 bases between them. CDR3 amino acids: CASSQGRGGHQPQHF. DNA for the CDR3: TGCGCCAGCAGCCAAGGGAGGGGGGGGCACCAGCCCCAGCATTTT.

This clonotype has a handful of counts. In DNA form, the CDR3 reads TGTGCCAGTAGTCCCGGCCTGTCTGGGGCCAACGTCCTGACTTTC. It specifies CASSPGLSGANVLTF. The chain carries TRBV19 and TRBJ2-6; D is undetermined. Trimming cost V 5 bases and J 1 base, with 9 bases left between them. The CDR3 length is 15 residues. The V gene's germline CDR1 is LNHDA and CDR2 SQIVND (reference sequence). Supplemented by reference TRBV19 and TRBJ2-6, the full variable domain reads DGGITQSPKYLFRKEGQNVTLSCEQNLNHDAMYWYRQDPGQGLRLIYYSQIVNDFQKGDIAEGYSVSREKKESFPLTVTSAQKNPTAFYLCASSPGLSGANVLTFGAGSRLTVL.

This clonotype was detected only a few times. The V gene is TRBV15, the J gene TRBJ1-2, with D possibly matching TRBD1 (6 bases). V gave up 0 bases and J gave up 8 bases, with 19 bases separating them. Germline CDR1 LNHNV, CDR2 YYDKDF (reference sequence). CDR3 length: 16 amino acids. The DNA for the CDR3 is TGTGCCACCAGCAGAGAGGGGCAGGGGCGCAGCTCCGGCTACACCTTC. It translates to CATSREGQGRSSGYTF.

The sample holds a few counts of this clonotype. V usage is TRBV9 and J usage is TRBJ2-5; the D is unclear. CDR1 SGDLS and CDR2 YYNGEE come from the germline V gene. V was shortened by 0 bases and J by 3 bases, with 12 bases between the two germline ends. This CDR3 has 15 amino acids. The CDR3 is CASSVEDGHKETQYF. CDR3 DNA sequence: TGTGCCAGCAGCGTAGAGGACGGTCACAAAGAGACCCAGTACTTC.

This clonotype came up a few times. The chain couples TRBV11-1 to TRBJ2-1; 8 nucleotides match TRBD2. Trimming took 5 bases from V and 3 from J; bases not matched to a gene: 9. Per germline, CDR1 SGHAT and CDR2 FQDESV (reference sequence). The CDR3 is 16 residues long. The CDR3 DNA sequence: TGTGCCAGCAGCCCACGTAGCGGGGCCAACTACAATGAGCAGTTCTTC. It yields the protein CASSPRSGANYNEQFF.

In DNA, the CDR3 is TGTGCCTGGAGTGTACAGGCCGGGGAGCTGTTTTTT. This translates into CAWSVQAGELFF. J is TRBJ2-2 and V is TRBV30, with a possible D match to TRBD1 (5 bases). Between the trimmed V and J ends, which lost 0 bases and 6 bases, there was a span of 5 bases. Germline CDR1 and CDR2: GTSNPN and SVGIG (reference sequence). The CDR3 spans 12 residues.

The chain employs TRBV28 and TRBJ2-5, with D unresolved. The CDR3 consists of 15 residues. Germline CDR1 MDHEN, CDR2 SYDVKM. Trimming stripped 8 bases from V and 1 base from J, with 17 bases between. CDR3 in amino acids: CASGPYGPGQETQYF. CDR3 DNA sequence: TGTGCCAGCGGACCATATGGGCCGGGCCAAGAGACCCAGTACTTC.

The rearrangement uses TRBV29-1 and TRBJ1-2, with TRBD1 identical over 10 bases. V was pared by 7 bases and J by 8 bases, with 7 bases of the junction left unmatched. Germline assignment: CDR1 SQVTM and CDR2 ANQGSEA. The CDR3 spans 12 residues. CDR3 loop: CSATGGSGGYTF. The CDR3 region has the DNA TGCAGCGCGACAGGGGGCTCGGGGGGCTACACCTTC.

CDR3 amino acids: CASSLVAGVVNEQFF. DNA for the CDR3: TGTGCCAGCAGCTTGGTGGCAGGGGTGGTCAATGAGCAGTTCTTC. The J gene is TRBJ2-1, the V gene TRBV5-5; possible D gene TRBD1, 6 bases. Trimming took off 0 bases at V and 6 bases at J, with 13 bases between the two ends. The V gene's germline CDR1 is SGHKS and CDR2 YYEKEE (reference sequence). This CDR3 spans 15 amino acids.

The gene calls are TRBV5-1 and TRBJ1-1; D unclear. The germline CDR1 and CDR2 sequences are SGHRS and YFSETQ. The CDR3 is 14 amino acids. V was pared by 3 bases and J by 0 bases, with 9 bases between. The CDR3 is CASSSAVVNTEAFF. The CDR3 DNA reads TGCGCCAGCAGCTCGGCCGTTGTGAACACTGAAGCTTTCTTT. Looking up the rest from reference TRBV5-1 and TRBJ1-1 gives the full variable domain: KAGVTQTPRYLIKTRGQQVTLSCSPISGHRSVSWYQQTPGQGLQFLFEYFSETQRNKGNFPGRFSGRQFSNSRSEMNVSTLELGDSALYLCASSSAVVNTEAFFGQGTRLTVV.

Comments on this clonotype: Sequence at one end of the junction differs from germline and may be a read error. The J gene is TRBJ2-3, the V gene TRBV6-1; TRBD2 is a possible D gene (6 bases). This CDR3 has 15 amino acids. Germline V lookup: CDR1 MNHNS, CDR2 SASEGT. This CDR3 is CASSERDFSTDTEYF. Here the CDR3 DNA reads TGTGCCAGCAGTGAACGGGACTTCAGCACAGATACGGAGTATTTT.

This clonotype has a handful of counts. The CDR3 sequence is CSARDPARGNSPLHF. As DNA, the CDR3 is TGCAGTGCTCGGGATCCAGCCAGGGGAAATTCACCCCTCCACTTT. The chain employs TRBV20-1 and TRBJ1-6; possibly TRBD1 for D (6 bases). Trimming pared 5 bases from V and 7 bases from J, leaving 18 bases between. This CDR3 is built from 15 residues. Germline-derived CDR1 and CDR2 are DFQATT and SNEGSKA (reference sequence).

This chain connects TRBV4-1 to TRBJ2-3; tentative D call: TRBD2 (6 bases). This CDR3 contains 16 residues. The germline V gene encodes CDR1 MGHRA and CDR2 YSYEKL. Trimming left V 1 base short and J 1 base short, with 12 bases between. The CDR3 protein is CASSQAVASGTDTQYF. In DNA form, the CDR3 reads TGCGCCAGCAGCCAAGCAGTAGCTAGCGGCACAGATACGCAGTATTTT.

The CDR3 protein is CASSLPGAAEQYF. The CDR3 nucleotides are TGTGCCAGCAGCTTACCTGGGGCAGCCGAGCAGTACTTC. The chain joins TRBV7-2 to TRBJ2-7; D perhaps matches TRBD1 (5 bases). Germline V lookup: CDR1 SGHTA, CDR2 FQGNSA. The CDR3 is 13 amino acids. The V end lost 2 bases, the J end lost 6 bases, and 11 bases lay between the germline ends.

The chain employs TRBV20-1 and TRBJ2-1; D remains unclear. CDR3 length equals 16 residues. In germline, CDR1 is DFQATT, CDR2 SNEGSKA (reference sequence). Trimming cost V 3 bases and J 4 bases, with 19 bases left between them. As DNA, the CDR3 is TGCAGTGCTAGTCTCGAGGTGGGGATCCCTTACAATGAGCAGTTCTTC. It translates to CSASLEVGIPYNEQFF.